Below, one T cell receptor beta chain is given with its context. This sample is drawn from a study of blood T cell repertoires in COVID-19. The wider study: PBMCs, B-cell-depleted T cells, or T cells provided the cDNA or gDNA that made up the material.

Trimming cost V 1 base and J 1 base, with 16 bases left between them. The germline CDR1 and CDR2 sequences are SGHTA and FQGNSA. The CDR3 is 17 residues long. Data came from immunoSEQ multiplex PCR; TCRdb stores just in-frame clones and leaves some out. Here the sample spans roughly 380,000 clones, approximately 77% being singletons. The gene calls are TRBV7-2 and TRBJ1-1; TRBD1 might be the D (5 bases). The sequence was obtained from a human donor with acute or convalescent COVID-19. The donor label of this sample is uncertain. Material for sequencing was peripheral blood. CDR3 loop: CASSLVISWGGNTEAFF. In nucleotides, the CDR3 is TGTGCCAGCAGCTTAGTAATATCTTGGGGGGGGAACACTGAAGCTTTCTTT.